A single sample is the source of the 30 T cell receptor beta chains below, sequenced in a study of cytomegalovirus exposure and HLA in healthy donors. The PCR used 60 Vbeta and 13 Jbeta primers. Clones were sequenced by immunoSEQ multiplex PCR, and TCRdb holds only the in-frame ones, with some missing. The sample includes 250,000 or so clones, around 90% of them seen just once. The sequenced material came from PBMCs. Source of these receptors: a girl aged 2-10 years in good health and CMV-seronegative.

The chain employs TRBV11-2 and TRBJ1-4; no definite D call. The V and J ends lost 5 bases and 1 base respectively, with 11 bases between them. The CDR3 is made up of 15 amino acids. Looked up from germline, CDR1 is SGHAT and CDR2 is FQNNGV. In DNA form, the CDR3 reads TGTGCCAGCAGCCCCTTGGTCGGAACTAATGAAAAACTGTTTTTT. This translates into CASSPLVGTNEKLFF.

CDR3 amino acids: CATFSKGLAGGPSYNEQFF. CDR3 sequence (DNA): TGTGCCACCTTTTCGAAGGGGCTAGCGGGGGGCCCCTCCTACAATGAGCAGTTCTTC. The V and J genes are TRBV21-1 and TRBJ2-1; TRBD2 reflects the table's D call only, with no check against the DNA. TRBV21-1 is designated a pseudogene. CDR3 length equals 19 residues.

V gene TRBV5-4 combines with J gene TRBJ1-2; TRBD1 matches 12 bases. The CDR3 sequence is 19 residues long. The germline gives CDR1 SGHNT, CDR2 YYREEE (reference sequence). V lost 4 bases and J lost 0; bases outside the gene matches: 13. CDR3 nucleotides: TGTGCCAGCAGCCCAGAAAGTCCGGGACAGGGGGCACCTAACTATGGCTACACCTTC. It yields the protein CASSPESPGQGAPNYGYTF.

This clone was picked up one time. The chain recombines TRBV14 with TRBJ2-3; D might be TRBD1 (6 bases). V lost 2 bases to trimming and J lost 6 bases, with 12 bases between them. Germline V gene sequence: CDR1 SGHDN, CDR2 FVKESK. CDR3 size: 14 residues. CDR3 in amino acids: CASSQPRQDDTQYF. CDR3 nucleotide sequence: TGTGCCAGCAGCCAACCTAGACAGGACGATACGCAGTATTTT.

The chain uses TRBV6-5 and TRBJ1-6, with D tentatively TRBD1 (5 bases). V lost 6 bases to trimming and J lost 15 bases, with 18 bases between them. In germline, CDR1 is MNHEY, CDR2 SVGAGI. This CDR3 spans 13 amino acids. CDR3 DNA: TGTGCCAGCAGGAGGGACTTATTAAGCCTCCTCCACTTT. This encodes CASRRDLLSLLHF.

The chain carries TRBV6-6 and TRBJ2-1, with a possible D match to TRBD1 (6 bases). The CDR3 has 14 amino acids. CDR1 and CDR2 (germline): MNHNY, SVGAGI (reference sequence). Trimming shortened V by 5 bases and J by 5 bases, and 13 bases separated the two germline ends. CDR3 sequence: CASSTPGHDNEQFF. DNA of the CDR3: TGTGCCAGCAGTACCCCGGGACACGACAATGAGCAGTTCTTC.

This chain uses TRBV6-1 with TRBJ2-7; TRBD1 might be the D (6 bases). V was pared by 2 bases and J by 3 bases, with 17 bases between. Germline CDR1 reads MNHNS; CDR2 reads SASEGT. This CDR3 comprises 16 residues. The CDR3 spells CASSELGAGNYYEQYF. The DNA for the CDR3 is TGTGCCAGCAGTGAATTGGGGGCCGGGAACTACTACGAGCAGTACTTC.

This clone was seen only a few times. This CDR3 reads CASSQGGNYEQYF. The CDR3 bases are TGTGCCAGCAGCCAGGGCGGCAACTACGAGCAGTACTTC. V and J are TRBV27 and TRBJ2-7; TRBD1 might be the D (5 bases). The V gene's germline CDR1 is MNHEY and CDR2 SMNVEV (reference sequence). The CDR3 is 13 amino acids. V was cut by 6 bases and J by 3 bases, with 12 bases left in between.

The chain uses TRBV5-4 and TRBJ1-4; D might be TRBD1 (6 bases). CDR1 and CDR2 (germline): SGHNT, YYREEE (reference sequence). CDR3 size: 19 residues. V shed 0 bases and J shed 6 bases, with 24 bases lying between them. The CDR3, as DNA: TGTGCCAGCAGCTTGGGGCCCACTGGCTCGGGCCCAGGGGATGAAAAACTGTTTTTT. It specifies CASSLGPTGSGPGDEKLFF.

The chain is built from TRBV19 and TRBJ2-3; 8 bases fit TRBD2. The CDR3 is 13 amino acids. Per germline, CDR1 LNHDA and CDR2 SQIVND (reference sequence). The junction had 0 bases not matched to a gene; V was cut back by 3 bases and J by 4 bases. The CDR3 loop is CASSMGLADTQYF. Here the CDR3 DNA reads TGTGCCAGTAGTATGGGACTAGCAGATACGCAGTATTTT.

This clone was observed once. The V gene is TRBV7-8, the J gene TRBJ1-1, with TRBD1 matching 7 bases. CDR1 is SGHVS, CDR2 FQNEAQ, per germline. The V and J ends lost 5 bases and 4 bases, in that order; junction bases with no gene match: 10. This CDR3 comprises 15 residues. The CDR3 here is CASSPQGNFGTEAFF. The CDR3 DNA sequence: TGTGCCAGCAGCCCACAGGGGAATTTTGGCACTGAAGCTTTCTTT.

The chain is built from TRBV5-1 and TRBJ2-7, with D hard to call. CDR3 length equals 14 residues. CDR1 SGHRS and CDR2 YFSETQ come from the germline V gene. The ends were cut back, 5 bases at V and 2 bases at J, with 14 bases in the middle. The CDR3 nucleotides are TGCGCCAGCAGAAGTAGCAGACTCCCCTACGAGCAGTACTTC. This sequence encodes CASRSSRLPYEQYF.

Here the CDR3 reads CASSGEAGANGYTF. DNA for the CDR3: TGTGCCAGCAGCGGGGAGGCGGGGGCGAATGGCTACACCTTC. The chain recombines TRBV7-2 with TRBJ1-2; a possible D gene is TRBD1 (6 bases). CDR3 length: 14 amino acids. The V gene lost 5 bases and the J gene lost 6 bases, with 16 bases spanning the gap. Germline V lookup: CDR1 SGHTA, CDR2 FQGNSA.

This clone was seen only once. The chain employs TRBV9 and TRBJ1-3; TRBD1 agrees at 7 bases. Germline CDR1 SGDLS, CDR2 YYNGEE. J lost 3 bases, V lost 5 bases, and 5 bases had no gene match. The CDR3 length is 14 residues. This CDR3 is CASSRDRNGNTIYF. The CDR3 DNA sequence: TGTGCCAGCAGTCGGGACAGAAATGGAAACACCATATATTTT.

The DNA of the CDR3 is TGTGCCAGCTCACCTGTCATGAGCGAGGGCTCACCCCTCCACTTT. Translation: CASSPVMSEGSPLHF. This chain connects TRBV18 to TRBJ1-6; D is uncertain. This CDR3 has 15 residues. Trimming left V 3 bases short and J 10 bases short, with 16 bases between. Germline-derived CDR1 and CDR2 are KGHSH and LQKENI.

The chain is built from TRBV5-5 and TRBJ2-5; a possible D gene is TRBD1 (6 bases). There are 15 residues in the CDR3. Per germline, CDR1 SGHKS and CDR2 YYEKEE (reference sequence). Between the trimmed V and J ends, which lost 2 bases and 2 bases, there was a span of 13 bases. The DNA for the CDR3 is TGTGCCAGCAGCTTAGTCAGGGGAAGGCAAGAGACCCAGTACTTC. The encoded protein is CASSLVRGRQETQYF.

The V gene is TRBV27, the J gene TRBJ1-2, with D perhaps TRBD1 (6 bases). Germline V CDR1 and CDR2: MNHEY, SMNVEV (reference sequence). Trimming took off 2 bases at V and 6 bases at J, with 13 bases between the two ends. This CDR3 has 14 residues. This CDR3 reads CASSLLGALDGYTF. CDR3 coding DNA: TGTGCCAGCAGTTTACTGGGGGCGTTAGATGGCTACACCTTC.

This clone was observed a single time. V usage is TRBV30 and J usage is TRBJ1-2; 8 bases fit TRBD1. The germline gives CDR1 GTSNPN, CDR2 SVGIG (reference sequence). This CDR3 has 14 residues. The trim removed 2 bases at V and 10 bases at J, leaving 12 bases unmatched. The DNA for the CDR3 is TGTGCCTGGAGTTTCCGCCGGGACAGGACGTCCTACACCTTC. This codes for CAWSFRRDRTSYTF.

This sequence joins TRBV28 and TRBJ2-4; 7 bases match TRBD1. This CDR3 spans 14 amino acids. The junction had 3 bases not matched to a gene; V was cut back by 3 bases and J by 4 bases. Per the germline V gene, CDR1 is MDHEN and CDR2 is SYDVKM. The CDR3 bases are TGTGCCAGCAGTTTCACGGGACAGAAAAACATTCAGTACTTC. Translation gives CASSFTGQKNIQYF.

The chain couples TRBV7-8 to TRBJ1-1, with D possibly being TRBD1 (6 bases). This CDR3 spans 14 amino acids. CDR1 is SGHVS, CDR2 FQNEAQ, per germline. Trimming took off 7 bases at V and 0 bases at J, with 12 bases between the two ends. The CDR3 loop reads CASILGTLNTEAFF. In DNA, the CDR3 is TGTGCCAGCATCCTAGGGACACTGAACACTGAAGCTTTCTTT.

The sample holds one count of this clone. This sequence joins TRBV19 and TRBJ1-1; D not resolved. This CDR3 region has 11 residues. CDR1 LNHDA and CDR2 SQIVND come from the germline V gene (reference sequence). Deletions cut 7 bases from V and 7 bases from J, with 10 bases between. Here the CDR3 DNA reads TGTGCCAGTACGGGAGGGCGTGAAGCTTTCTTT. This encodes CASTGGREAFF.

The chain couples TRBV7-2 to TRBJ2-1, with D uncertain. Looked up from germline, CDR1 is SGHTA and CDR2 is FQGNSA. Trimming pared 5 bases from V and 0 bases from J, leaving 11 bases between. CDR3 length: 15 amino acids. CDR3 residues: CASSPTPSSYNEQFF. CDR3 DNA sequence: TGTGCCAGCAGCCCGACTCCTAGCTCCTACAATGAGCAGTTCTTC.

J is TRBJ2-1 and V is TRBV19, with 11 bases aligning to TRBD2. The germline V gene encodes CDR1 LNHDA and CDR2 SQIVND (reference sequence). Unmatched junction bases numbered 3, after V lost 0 bases and J lost 8 bases. The CDR3 consists of 15 residues. In nucleotides, the CDR3 is TGTGCCAGTAGTATAGATAGCGGGAGGGCCTATGAGCAGTTCTTC. This encodes CASSIDSGRAYEQFF.

There are a few counts of this clone. This chain joins TRBV5-4 and TRBJ2-3, with 9 nucleotides matching TRBD2. Germline CDR1 and CDR2: SGHNT and YYREEE (reference sequence). V trimming: 2 bases; J trimming: 0 bases; junction bases outside the gene matches: 1. This CDR3 comprises 15 residues. The CDR3 region has the DNA TGTGCCAGCAGCTTAGCGGGAGGTAGCACAGATACGCAGTATTTT. Its translation: CASSLAGGSTDTQYF. Full variable domain (remainder filled in from reference TRBV5-4 and TRBJ2-3): ETGVTQSPTHLIKTRGQQVTLRCSSQSGHNTVSWYQQALGQGPQFIFQYYREEENGRGNFPPRFSGLQFPNYSSELNVNALELDDSALYLCASSLAGGSTDTQYFGPGTRLTVL.

This chain connects TRBV19 to TRBJ2-7; 7 nucleotides agree with TRBD1. This CDR3 has 15 residues. Germline loops: CDR1 LNHDA, CDR2 SQIVND (reference sequence). V was pared by 4 bases and J by 6 bases, with 12 bases of the junction left unmatched. CDR3 nucleotide sequence: TGTGCCAGTAGTACAATAGACAGGGACGTCAGCGAGCAGTACTTC. This translates into CASSTIDRDVSEQYF.

To note about this clone: Other nucleotide sequences from this sample produce the same CDR3. This sequence joins TRBV7-9 and TRBJ1-1; D not resolved. Germline V lookup: CDR1 SEHNR, CDR2 FQNEAQ (reference sequence). V shed 3 bases and J shed 0 bases, with 11 bases lying between them. There are 15 residues in the CDR3. CDR3 sequence (DNA): TGTGCCAGCAGCTTGGTGGGGAGCCTGAACACTGAAGCTTTCTTT. Translation: CASSLVGSLNTEAFF.

V gene TRBV2 combines with J gene TRBJ1-1, with TRBD1 identical over 9 bases. The CDR3 consists of 15 residues. The germline V gene has CDR1 SNHLY and CDR2 FYNNEI. Losses at the gene ends were 4 bases for V and 4 bases for J; bases not matched to a gene: 7. CDR3 protein: CASSGQGGYSTEAFF. In DNA, the CDR3 is TGTGCCAGCAGTGGACAGGGGGGTTATAGCACTGAAGCTTTCTTT. Combining the CDR3 with reference TRBV2 and TRBJ1-1 gives the whole variable domain EPEVTQTPSHQVTQMGQEVILRCVPISNHLYFYWYRQILGQKVEFLVSFYNNEISEKSEIFDDQFSVERPDGSNFTLKIRSTKLEDSAMYFCASSGQGGYSTEAFFGQGTRLTVV.

J is TRBJ2-2 and V is TRBV19, with TRBD2 matching over 10 bases. Germline assignment: CDR1 LNHDA and CDR2 SQIVND (reference sequence). The CDR3 extends over 19 amino acids. With 3 bases clipped from V and 10 bases from J, the junction kept 20 bases outside the gene matches. The CDR3 DNA reads TGTGCCAGTAGTATTCCCCCGCTAGCGGGAGCCCTCAGTATTTCGGAGCTGTTTTTT. Its protein is CASSIPPLAGALSISELFF.

The genes are TRBV5-5 and TRBJ2-7, with a weak D call TRBD1 (5 bases). Trimming took 4 bases from V and 5 from J, leaving 31 bases between them. There are 19 residues in the CDR3. Germline V lookup: CDR1 SGHKS, CDR2 YYEKEE (reference sequence). CDR3 in amino acids: CASSQSPQGGSLPPHEQYF. The CDR3 DNA is TGTGCCAGCAGCCAATCCCCGCAGGGCGGAAGCTTACCTCCCCACGAGCAGTACTTC.

The genes are TRBV5-1 and TRBJ2-7; D possibly corresponds to TRBD1 (6 bases). The CDR3 is 14 amino acids. From germline, CDR1 is SGHRS and CDR2 YFSETQ. The germline V and J ends were trimmed by 4 bases and 5 bases, with 16 bases remaining between them. The CDR3 loop reads CASSTSLPGDEQYF. As DNA, the CDR3 is TGCGCCAGCAGCACCTCGCTGCCAGGGGACGAGCAGTACTTC.